This T cell receptor (beta chain) was retrieved from a study of T-cell reconstitution after alpha-beta-depleted transplantation in children. The germline V gene encodes CDR1 LNHDA and CDR2 SQIVND (reference sequence). V lost 3 bases and J lost 2; bases outside the gene matches: 2. This CDR3 comprises 14 residues. This clonotype appeared a few times. Molecular barcoding with unique molecular identifiers was used for the TCRbeta library. TCRdb processed the PCR reads anew with MiXCR; each CDR3 protein has one entry. The sample lists hundreds of thousands of distinct CDR3 sequences, under 15% occurring once.

The source is a male patient aged 10-17 years who had a stem cell transplant for acute myeloid leukemia, so the T cells may come from the graft donor. V is TRBV19 and J is TRBJ2-7, with 9 bases identical to TRBD2. The sequences come from PBMCs, mostly from graft donor cells, collected 360 days after TCRalphabeta/CD19-depleted stem cell transplant. The CDR3 is CASSILAGTYEQYF. The CDR3 DNA follows: TGTGCCAGTAGTATTCTAGCGGGGACCTACGAGCAGTACTTC.